Listed here are 6 T cell receptor beta chains from one sample, sequenced in a study of molecular identifiers for immune sequencing clone quantification. MiXCR, applied by TCRdb to the PCR reads, yields one record per CDR3 protein. In the table there are around 480,000 distinct CDR3 sequences, around a fifth of which are singletons. The sequenced sample was naive CD8+ T cells from blood, with Jurkat cell RNA spiked in. Subset defined: FACS-sorted CD8+CD4-CCR7+CD45RA+ naive T cells. These receptors were obtained from a human donor in good health. Some libraries in this study had Jurkat cell RNA spiked in.

A few counts support this clonotype. Germline is not matched at one junction end, which may reflect a read error. V is TRBV13 and J is TRBJ2-5; maybe TRBD2 (5 bases). The CDR3 is 16 amino acids. Per the germline V gene, CDR1 is PRHDT and CDR2 is FYEKMQ (reference sequence). CDR3: CASSLGPDWHKDTQYF. CDR3 DNA sequence: TGTGCCAGCAGCTTAGGCCCGGACTGGCACAAAGACACCCAGTACTTC.

Note on this clonotype: The conserved final phenylalanine or tryptophan is absent from the CDR3, which likely points to a read error. The rearrangement links TRBV6-5 to TRBJ2-3, with D tentatively TRBD1 or TRBD2 (6 bases each). V was trimmed by 0 bases and J by 1 base, leaving 8 bases between them. The CDR3 has 15 residues. The germline V gene has CDR1 MNHEY and CDR2 SVGAGI. Here the CDR3 reads CASSYSRGGTDTQYL. Here the CDR3 DNA reads TGTGCCAGCAGTTACTCGAGGGGGGGCACAGATACGCAGTATCTT.

This clonotype showed up many times. The rearrangement joins TRBV20-1 to TRBJ1-5; a possible D gene is TRBD1 (6 bases). The CDR3 has 14 residues. The V end lost 3 bases, the J end lost 7 bases, and 16 bases lay between the germline ends. CDR1 is DFQATT and CDR2 is SNEGSKA in the germline V gene (reference sequence). The CDR3 region is CSARSNRVGQPQHF. CDR3 DNA sequence: TGCAGTGCTAGGAGCAACAGGGTTGGGCAGCCCCAGCATTTT.

This clonotype has at least ten counts. V gene TRBV7-2 combines with J gene TRBJ2-3, with 10 bases lining up with TRBD2. Germline V gene sequence: CDR1 SGHTA, CDR2 FQGNSA. The CDR3 length is 15 residues. V shed 5 bases and J 4 bases; nucleotides not matched to a gene: 6. The CDR3 sequence is CASSTLAGVPDTQYF. In DNA form, the CDR3 reads TGTGCCAGCAGCACCCTAGCGGGAGTCCCAGATACGCAGTATTTT.

This clonotype was detected many times. The genes are TRBV11-2 and TRBJ1-1; 8 positions agree with TRBD1. The CDR3 is made up of 16 amino acids. Looked up from germline, CDR1 is SGHAT and CDR2 is FQNNGV. The V and J ends lost 1 base and 6 bases, in that order; junction bases with no gene match: 10. The CDR3 region is CASSLGAGGLLAEAFF. Written as DNA, the CDR3 is TGTGCCAGCAGCTTAGGGGCAGGGGGCTTGCTTGCTGAAGCTTTCTTT.

The chain uses TRBV20-1 and TRBJ2-7, with 7 bases matching TRBD1. The length of the CDR3 is 15 residues. V was pared by 0 bases and J by 3 bases, with 8 bases of the junction left unmatched. Per the germline V gene, CDR1 is DFQATT and CDR2 is SNEGSKA (reference sequence). CDR3 residues: CSARDLMTGNYEQYF. As DNA, the CDR3 is TGCAGTGCTAGAGATCTGATGACAGGGAACTACGAGCAGTACTTC.